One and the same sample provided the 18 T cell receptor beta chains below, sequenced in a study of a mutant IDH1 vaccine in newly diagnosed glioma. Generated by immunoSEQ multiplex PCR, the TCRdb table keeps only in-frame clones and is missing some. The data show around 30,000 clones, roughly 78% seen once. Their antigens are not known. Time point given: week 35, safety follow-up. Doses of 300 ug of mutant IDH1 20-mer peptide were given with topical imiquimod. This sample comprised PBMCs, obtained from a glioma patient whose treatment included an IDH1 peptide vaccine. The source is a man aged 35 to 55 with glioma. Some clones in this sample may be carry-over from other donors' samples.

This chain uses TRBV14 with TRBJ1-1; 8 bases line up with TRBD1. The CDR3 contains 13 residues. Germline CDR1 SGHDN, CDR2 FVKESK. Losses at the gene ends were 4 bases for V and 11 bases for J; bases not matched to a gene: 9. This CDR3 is CASSRGQGITAFF. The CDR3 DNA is TGTGCCAGCAGCCGCGGACAGGGAATCACCGCTTTCTTT.

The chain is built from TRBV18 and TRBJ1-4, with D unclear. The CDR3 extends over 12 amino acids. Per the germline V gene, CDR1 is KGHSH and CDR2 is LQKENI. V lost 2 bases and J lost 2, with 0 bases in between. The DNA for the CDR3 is TGTGCCAGCTCACCAACTAATGAAAAACTGTTTTTT. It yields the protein CASSPTNEKLFF.

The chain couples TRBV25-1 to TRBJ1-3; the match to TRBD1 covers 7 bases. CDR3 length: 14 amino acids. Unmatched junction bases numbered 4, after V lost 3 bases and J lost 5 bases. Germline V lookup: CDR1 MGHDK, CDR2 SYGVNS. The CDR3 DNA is TGTGCCAGCAGTGACGACAGGGTCAGAAACACCATATATTTT. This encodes CASSDDRVRNTIYF.

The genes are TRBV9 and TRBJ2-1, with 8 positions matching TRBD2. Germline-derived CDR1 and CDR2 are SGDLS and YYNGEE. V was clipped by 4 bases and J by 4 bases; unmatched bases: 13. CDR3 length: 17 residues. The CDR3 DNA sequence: TGTGCCAGCAGCTTCTCGACGGCAGCGGGGGTTTACAATGAGCAGTTCTTC. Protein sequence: CASSFSTAAGVYNEQFF.

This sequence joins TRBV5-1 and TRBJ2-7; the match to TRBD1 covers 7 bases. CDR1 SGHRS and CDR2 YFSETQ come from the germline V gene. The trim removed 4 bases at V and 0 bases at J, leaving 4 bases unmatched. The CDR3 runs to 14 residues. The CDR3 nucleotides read TGCGCCAGCAGCCCGGGACAGAGCTCCTACGAGCAGTACTTC. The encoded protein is CASSPGQSSYEQYF.

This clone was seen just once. CDR3 coding DNA: TGCGCCAGCAGCTTGGACACAGGACAAGAGACCCAGTACTTC. It yields the protein CASSLDTGQETQYF. J is TRBJ2-5 and V is TRBV5-1; D is possibly TRBD1 (5 bases). The CDR3 consists of 14 residues. Germline-derived CDR1 and CDR2 are SGHRS and YFSETQ. The V end was cut by 0 bases, the J end by 2 bases, with 8 bases between.

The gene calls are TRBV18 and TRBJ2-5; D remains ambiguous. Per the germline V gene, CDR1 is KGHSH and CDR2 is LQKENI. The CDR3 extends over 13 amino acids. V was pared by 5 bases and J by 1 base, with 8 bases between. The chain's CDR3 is CASSERAQETQYF. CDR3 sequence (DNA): TGTGCCAGCTCAGAGCGAGCCCAAGAGACCCAGTACTTC.

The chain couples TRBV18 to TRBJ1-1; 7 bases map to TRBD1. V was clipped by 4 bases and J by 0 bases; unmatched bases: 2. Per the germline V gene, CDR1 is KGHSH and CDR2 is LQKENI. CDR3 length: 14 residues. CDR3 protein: CASSLTGVNTEAFF. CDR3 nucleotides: TGTGCCAGCTCACTCACAGGGGTGAACACTGAAGCTTTCTTT.

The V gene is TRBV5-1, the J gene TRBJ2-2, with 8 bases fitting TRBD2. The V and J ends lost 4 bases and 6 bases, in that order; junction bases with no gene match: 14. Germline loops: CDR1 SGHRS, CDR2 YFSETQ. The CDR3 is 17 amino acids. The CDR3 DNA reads TGCGCCAGCAGCCCGAGGACTAGCCCTAGTTATTCCGGGGAGCTGTTTTTT. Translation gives CASSPRTSPSYSGELFF.

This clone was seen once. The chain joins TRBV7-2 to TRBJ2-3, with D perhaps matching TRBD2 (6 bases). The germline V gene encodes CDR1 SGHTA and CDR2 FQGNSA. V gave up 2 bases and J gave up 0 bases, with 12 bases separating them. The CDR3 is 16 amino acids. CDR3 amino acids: CASSLSGGVSTDTQYF. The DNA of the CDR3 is TGTGCCAGCAGCTTAAGTGGCGGGGTCAGCACAGATACGCAGTATTTT. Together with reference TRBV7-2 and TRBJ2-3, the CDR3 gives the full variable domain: GAGVSQSPSNKVTEKGKDVELRCDPISGHTALYWYRQSLGQGLEFLIYFQGNSAPDKSGLPSDRFSAERTGGSVSTLTIQRTQQEDSAVYLCASSLSGGVSTDTQYFGPGTRLTVL.

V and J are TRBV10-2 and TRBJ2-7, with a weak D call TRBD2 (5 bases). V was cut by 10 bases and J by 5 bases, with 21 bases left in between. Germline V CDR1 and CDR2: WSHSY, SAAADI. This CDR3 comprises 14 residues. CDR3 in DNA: TGCGCCACCACAAACCTTGCCGGGGTGGACGAGCAGTACTTC. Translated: CATTNLAGVDEQYF.

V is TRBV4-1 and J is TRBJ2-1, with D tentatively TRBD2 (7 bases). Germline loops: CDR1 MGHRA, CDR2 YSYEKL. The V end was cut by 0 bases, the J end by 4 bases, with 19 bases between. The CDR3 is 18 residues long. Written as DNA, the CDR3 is TGCGCCAGCAGCCAAGATCGGCATTTGAGGGGGGGATACAATGAGCAGTTCTTC. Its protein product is CASSQDRHLRGGYNEQFF.

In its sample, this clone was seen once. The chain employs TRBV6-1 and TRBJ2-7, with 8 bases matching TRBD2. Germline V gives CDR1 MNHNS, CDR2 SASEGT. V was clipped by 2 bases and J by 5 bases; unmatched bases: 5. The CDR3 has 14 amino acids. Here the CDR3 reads CASSERGGHDEQYF. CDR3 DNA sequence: TGTGCCAGCAGTGAACGGGGGGGGCACGACGAGCAGTACTTC.

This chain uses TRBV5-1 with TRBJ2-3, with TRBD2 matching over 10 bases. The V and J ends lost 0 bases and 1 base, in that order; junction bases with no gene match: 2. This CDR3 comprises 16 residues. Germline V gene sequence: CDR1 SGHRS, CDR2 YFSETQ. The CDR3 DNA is TGCGCCAGCAGCTTGGGGCTAGCGGGGGGCACAGATACGCAGTATTTT. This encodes CASSLGLAGGTDTQYF.

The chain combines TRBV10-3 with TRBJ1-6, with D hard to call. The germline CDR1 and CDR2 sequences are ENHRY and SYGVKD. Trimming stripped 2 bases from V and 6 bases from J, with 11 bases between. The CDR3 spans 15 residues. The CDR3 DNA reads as TGTGCCATCAGTGAGGCAGGCTGGGGTAATTCACCCCTCCACTTT. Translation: CAISEAGWGNSPLHF.

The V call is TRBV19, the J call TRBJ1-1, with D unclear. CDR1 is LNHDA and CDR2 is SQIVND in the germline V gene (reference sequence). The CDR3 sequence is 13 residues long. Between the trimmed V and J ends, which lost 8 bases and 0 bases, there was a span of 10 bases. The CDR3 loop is CASAGTVNTEAFF. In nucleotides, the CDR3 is TGTGCCAGTGCCGGAACGGTGAACACTGAAGCTTTCTTT.

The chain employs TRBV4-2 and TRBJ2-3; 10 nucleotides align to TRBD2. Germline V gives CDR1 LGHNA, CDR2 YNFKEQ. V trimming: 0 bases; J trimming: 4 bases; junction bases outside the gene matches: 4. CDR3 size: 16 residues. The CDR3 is CASSQDPAGGPDTQYF. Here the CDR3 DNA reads TGTGCCAGCAGCCAAGATCCAGCGGGGGGGCCAGATACGCAGTATTTT.

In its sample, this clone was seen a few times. CDR3 in amino acids: CARGQHNNSPLHF. Here the CDR3 DNA reads TGTGCCAGGGGACAGCACAATAATTCACCCCTCCACTTT. V gene TRBV2 combines with J gene TRBJ1-6, with 7 bases aligning to TRBD1. In germline, CDR1 is SNHLY, CDR2 FYNNEI. This CDR3 contains 13 residues. With V trimmed by 9 bases and J by 5 bases, 4 bases remained unmatched.